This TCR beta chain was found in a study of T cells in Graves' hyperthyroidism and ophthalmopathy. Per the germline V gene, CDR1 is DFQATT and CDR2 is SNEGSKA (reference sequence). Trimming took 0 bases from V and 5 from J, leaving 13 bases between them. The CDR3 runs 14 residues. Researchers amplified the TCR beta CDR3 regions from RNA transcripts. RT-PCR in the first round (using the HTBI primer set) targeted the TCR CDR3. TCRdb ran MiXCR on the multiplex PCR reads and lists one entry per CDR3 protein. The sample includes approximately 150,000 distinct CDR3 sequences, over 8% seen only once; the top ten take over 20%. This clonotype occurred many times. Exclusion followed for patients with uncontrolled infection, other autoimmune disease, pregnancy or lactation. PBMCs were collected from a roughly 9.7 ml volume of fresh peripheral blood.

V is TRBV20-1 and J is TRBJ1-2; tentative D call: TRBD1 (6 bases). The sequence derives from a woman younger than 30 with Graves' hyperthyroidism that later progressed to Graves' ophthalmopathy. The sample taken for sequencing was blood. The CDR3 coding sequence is TGCAGTGCTAGAGACTTACAGGGTGTTTATGGCTACACCTTC. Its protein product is CSARDLQGVYGYTF.